This paragraph covers one T cell receptor (beta chain) sequence. It lacks a known antigen. No much larger clonotype is one base removed from it; base qualities were not supplied. Relative to germline, V is missing 2 bases and J is missing 4 bases, with 5 bases of the junction outside any gene match. From the cysteine up to the phenylalanine, the CDR3 has a length of 14 residues. The entry retains the CDR3 DNA only, 42 bases that are in frame from base 1. Sequences GTSNPN (CDR1) and SVGIG (CDR2) are obtained from the germline V gene (reference sequence). TCRbeta CDR3 regions were amplified from genomic DNA using the immunoSEQ Assay, a bias-controlled multiplex PCR. Per the source publication's procedure: The number of nucleated cells in each sample was estimated by amplification of reference gene primers within the assay. To quantify the absolute abundance of each unique TCRbeta CDR3 rearrangement, sequence reads were collapsed and filtered. For each sample, productive Simpson clonality was calculated as the square root of Simpson's diversity index across productive rearrangements. Held by TCRdb, this immuneACCESS table contains in-frame sequences only and omits some clones. Under half of the omission traces to an unresolved V gene where checked; the cause of the rest is unknown. That table supplies the V and J calls and clone size; D and trimming were determined from the DNA. In all, the sample holds about 140,000 clones, and more than 65% of those were seen once. 3% to 5% of the sample rests with the top ten.

Each collaborating institution followed its own protocols to collect whole blood in K2EDTA tubes. Collaborator samples were shipped for TCRbeta analysis as frozen whole blood, isolated PBMCs, or DNA extracted from either sample type. The data belong to a study of blood T cell repertoires in COVID-19 (dated by TCRdb to 2018 to 2021). Study-level background: Samples covering the acute and convalescent phases of COVID-19 were provided by collaborators in the United States, Italy and Spain. The repertoires were made available in a free public database intended to serve as a resource for research on the immune response to SARS-CoV-2. The sample metadata nearly always contained a de-identified subject ID, COVID-19 status, age in years and sex. Where available, HLA class I and class II types were taken from metadata supplied by the sample provider and were not determined by assay-based typing. The material from the prospective study consisted of cDNA or gDNA derived from T cells, B-cell-depleted T cells, or PBMCs. The dataset comprised deeply sampled blood TCRbeta repertoires from subjects exposed to, actively infected with, or recovered from COVID-19. Samples were obtained from the ongoing ImmuneRACE study (first 160 participants) and from 1,000 to 1,500 subjects provided by 6 global collaborators.

Overall results and qualifications from the work: How much clinical and demographic metadata was included differed by source and by participant, and the metadata was provided uncurated.

The sequence links TRBV30 to TRBJ2-5, and 9 bases in between align with TRBD2. The sequencing sample was made of peripheral blood. The receptor was isolated from a woman aged 55-70 years with acute or convalescent COVID-19. The CDR3 loop reads CAWSRTAGGETQYF. In nucleotides, the sequence is TGTGCCTGGAGTCGGACAGCGGGAGGAGAGACCCAGTACTTC.